The clone carrying this T cell receptor beta chain was found many times. Its antigen is undetermined. These data originate in a study of T cell repertoires in cytomegalovirus infection. Study information: Recently identified HLA-C-restricted and well-studied HLA-B-restricted CMV epitopes were used. Carrying CMV and the relevant HLA type showed in public TCR beta signatures.

The study, taken as a whole, reports: What dominated the ex vivo response were HLA-C-restricted CMV-specific TCR beta clonotypes. Identification of carriers of CMV plus the relevant HLA was performed using cumulative public TCR beta family frequency.

TCRdb re-called the reads through MiXCR, storing one row per CDR3 protein. The data hold about 770,000 distinct CDR3 sequences, with 25% to 35% observed a single time. The ends lost 4 bases at V and 6 bases at J; junction bases unmatched: 0. This CDR3 is built from 12 residues. The sample in question was cultured CD8+ T cells from PBMCs, obtained from culture after CMV antigen stimulation. J is TRBJ1-2 and V is TRBV12-3 or TRBV12-4, with 9 bases fitting TRBD1. This clonotype was sampled from a human donor in good health (CMV status not recorded). Some clones in this sample may be carry-over from other donors' samples. CDR3 nucleotides: TGTGCCAGCAGTTGGGACAGGGATGGCTACACCTTC. It translates to CASSWDRDGYTF.